This TCR beta chain is from a study of blood T cell repertoires in COVID-19. The table came from immunoSEQ multiplex PCR; TCRdb's copy has only in-frame clones and leaves some out. The sample contains around 130,000 clones, under 90% of which appear only once. With respect to this clone: Other nucleotide sequences from this sample produce the same CDR3.

CDR1 and CDR2 from the germline V gene are GTSNPN and SVGIG (reference sequence). The CDR3 loop spans 13 amino acids. V trimming: 0 bases; J trimming: 5 bases; junction bases outside the gene matches: 3. Sequencing input: peripheral blood. The rearrangement joins TRBV30 to TRBJ1-1, with TRBD1 matching over 7 bases. The TCR was taken from a woman between 55 and 75 years old with acute or convalescent COVID-19. CDR3 region: CAWSVQGRTEAFF. CDR3 sequence (DNA): TGTGCCTGGAGTGTACAGGGGAGAACTGAAGCTTTCTTT.